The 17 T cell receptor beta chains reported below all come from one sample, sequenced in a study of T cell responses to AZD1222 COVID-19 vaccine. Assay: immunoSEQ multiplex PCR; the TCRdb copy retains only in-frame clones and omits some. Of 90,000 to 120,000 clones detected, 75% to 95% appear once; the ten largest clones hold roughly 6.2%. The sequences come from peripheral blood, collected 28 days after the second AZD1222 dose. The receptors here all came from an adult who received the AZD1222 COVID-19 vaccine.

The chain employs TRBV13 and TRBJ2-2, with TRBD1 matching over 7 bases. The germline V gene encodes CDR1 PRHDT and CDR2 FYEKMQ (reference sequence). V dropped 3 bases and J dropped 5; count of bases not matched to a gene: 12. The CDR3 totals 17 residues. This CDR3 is CASSFTPRRGQTGELFF. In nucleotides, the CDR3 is TGTGCCAGCAGCTTTACCCCACGTAGGGGGCAAACCGGGGAGCTGTTTTTT.

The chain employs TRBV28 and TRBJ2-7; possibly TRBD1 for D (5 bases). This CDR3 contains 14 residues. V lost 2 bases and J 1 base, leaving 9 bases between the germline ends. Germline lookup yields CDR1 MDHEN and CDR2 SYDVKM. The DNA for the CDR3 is TGTGCCAGCAGTTTACCGGACATTTCCTACGAGCAGTACTTC. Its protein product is CASSLPDISYEQYF.

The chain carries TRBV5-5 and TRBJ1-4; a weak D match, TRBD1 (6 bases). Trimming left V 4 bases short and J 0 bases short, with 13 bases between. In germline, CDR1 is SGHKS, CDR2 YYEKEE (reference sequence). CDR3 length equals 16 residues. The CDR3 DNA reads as TGTGCCAGCAGCGTCAGGGGCTCCCCAACTAATGAAAAACTGTTTTTT. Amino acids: CASSVRGSPTNEKLFF.

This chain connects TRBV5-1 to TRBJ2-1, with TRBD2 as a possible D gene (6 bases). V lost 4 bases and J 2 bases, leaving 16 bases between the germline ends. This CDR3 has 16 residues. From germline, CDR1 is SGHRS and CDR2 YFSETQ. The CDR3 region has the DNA TGCGCCAGCAGCGGGCGGGCTAGCGTAACCTACAATGAGCAGTTCTTC. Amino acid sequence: CASSGRASVTYNEQFF.

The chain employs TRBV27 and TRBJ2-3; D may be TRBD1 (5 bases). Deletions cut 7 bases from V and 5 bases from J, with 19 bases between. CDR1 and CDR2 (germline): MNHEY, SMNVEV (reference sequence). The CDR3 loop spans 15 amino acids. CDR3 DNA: TGTGCCAGCAAAAATAGATCGACAGCCAAAGATACGCAGTATTTT. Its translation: CASKNRSTAKDTQYF.

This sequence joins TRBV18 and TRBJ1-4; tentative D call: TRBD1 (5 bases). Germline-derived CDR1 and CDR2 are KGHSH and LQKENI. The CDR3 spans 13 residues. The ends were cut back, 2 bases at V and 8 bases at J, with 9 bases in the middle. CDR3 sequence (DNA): TGTGCCAGCTCACCAGGGGCGGAAGAAAAACTGTTTTTT. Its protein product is CASSPGAEEKLFF. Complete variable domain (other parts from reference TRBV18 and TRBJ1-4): NAGVMQNPRHLVRRRGQEARLRCSPMKGHSHVYWYRQLPEEGLKFMVYLQKENIIDESGMPKERFSAEFPKEGPSILRIQQVVRGDSAAYFCASSPGAEEKLFFGSGTQLSVL.

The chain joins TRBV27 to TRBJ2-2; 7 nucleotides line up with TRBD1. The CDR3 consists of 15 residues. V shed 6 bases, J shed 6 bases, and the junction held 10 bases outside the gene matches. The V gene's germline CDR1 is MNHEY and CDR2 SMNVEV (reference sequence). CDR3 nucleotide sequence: TGTGCCAGCAGGGGGACAGCATCGAAAGCCGGGGAGCTGTTTTTT. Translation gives CASRGTASKAGELFF.

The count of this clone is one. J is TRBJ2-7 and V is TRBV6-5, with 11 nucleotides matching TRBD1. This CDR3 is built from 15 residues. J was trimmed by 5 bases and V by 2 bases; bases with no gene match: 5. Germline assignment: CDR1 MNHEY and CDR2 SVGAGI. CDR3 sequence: CASSYRTGGGDEQYF. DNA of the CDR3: TGTGCCAGCAGTTACCGGACAGGGGGCGGGGACGAGCAGTACTTC.

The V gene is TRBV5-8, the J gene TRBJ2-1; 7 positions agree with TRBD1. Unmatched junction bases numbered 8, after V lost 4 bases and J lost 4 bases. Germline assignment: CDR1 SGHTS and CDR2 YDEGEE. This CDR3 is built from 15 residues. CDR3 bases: TGTGCCAGCAGCGCGCCCGCAGGGGGATACAATGAGCAGTTCTTC. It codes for CASSAPAGGYNEQFF.

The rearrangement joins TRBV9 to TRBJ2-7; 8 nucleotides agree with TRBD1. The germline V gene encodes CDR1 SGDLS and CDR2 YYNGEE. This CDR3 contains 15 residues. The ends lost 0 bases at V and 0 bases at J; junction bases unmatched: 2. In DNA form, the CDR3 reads TGTGCCAGCAGCGTAGGGACAGGGCCCTCCTACGAGCAGTACTTC. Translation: CASSVGTGPSYEQYF.

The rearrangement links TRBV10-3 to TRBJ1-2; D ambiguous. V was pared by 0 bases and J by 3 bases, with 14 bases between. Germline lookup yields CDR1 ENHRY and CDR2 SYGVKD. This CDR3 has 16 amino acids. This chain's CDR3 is CAISESYGLYDYGYTF. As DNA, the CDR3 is TGTGCCATCAGTGAGTCGTATGGGTTATATGACTATGGCTACACCTTC.

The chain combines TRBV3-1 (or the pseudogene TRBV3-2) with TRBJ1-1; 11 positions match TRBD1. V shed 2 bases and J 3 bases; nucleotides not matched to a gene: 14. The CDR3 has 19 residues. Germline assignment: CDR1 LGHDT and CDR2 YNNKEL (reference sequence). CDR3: CASSQRKKTGTGGYTEAFF. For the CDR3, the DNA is TGTGCCAGCAGCCAACGCAAAAAAACCGGGACAGGGGGGTACACTGAAGCTTTCTTT.

CDR3 in amino acids: CASSYRHRGLEGYTF. The CDR3 DNA sequence: TGTGCCAGCAGTTACCGACACAGGGGGCTGGAAGGCTACACCTTC. The J gene is TRBJ1-2, the V gene TRBV6-5, with 9 bases that match TRBD1. The junction had 9 bases not matched to a gene; V was cut back by 2 bases and J by 8 bases. This CDR3 has 15 residues. CDR1 and CDR2 (germline): MNHEY, SVGAGI.

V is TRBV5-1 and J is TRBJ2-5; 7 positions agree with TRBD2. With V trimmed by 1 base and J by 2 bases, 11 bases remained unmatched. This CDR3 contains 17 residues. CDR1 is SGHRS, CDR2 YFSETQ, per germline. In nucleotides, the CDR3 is TGCGCCAGCAGCTTGCGCCTCTCACTAGCGAAACAAGAGACCCAGTACTTC. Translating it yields CASSLRLSLAKQETQYF.

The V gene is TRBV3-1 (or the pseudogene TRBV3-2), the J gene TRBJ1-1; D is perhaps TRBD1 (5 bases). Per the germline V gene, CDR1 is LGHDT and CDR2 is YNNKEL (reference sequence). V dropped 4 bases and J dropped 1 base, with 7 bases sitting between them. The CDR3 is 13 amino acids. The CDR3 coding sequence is TGTGCCAGCAGCCGACAGAGGAACACTGAAGCTTTCTTT. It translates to CASSRQRNTEAFF.

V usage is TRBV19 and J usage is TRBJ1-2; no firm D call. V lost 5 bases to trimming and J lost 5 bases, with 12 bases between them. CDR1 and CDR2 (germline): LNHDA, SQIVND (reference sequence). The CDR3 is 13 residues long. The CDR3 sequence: CASSLSGVYGYTF. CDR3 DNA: TGTGCCAGTAGTCTCTCCGGGGTTTATGGCTACACCTTC.

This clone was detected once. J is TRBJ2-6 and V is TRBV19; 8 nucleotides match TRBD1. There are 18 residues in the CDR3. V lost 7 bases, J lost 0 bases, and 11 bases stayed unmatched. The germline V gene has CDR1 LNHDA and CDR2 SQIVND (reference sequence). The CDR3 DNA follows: TGTGCCAGTACCCCGGGACAGGATACTCTCTCTGGGGCCAACGTCCTGACTTTC. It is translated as CASTPGQDTLSGANVLTF.